These T cell receptor beta chains were read from a single sample in a study of blood T cell repertoires in COVID-19. Sequencing used immunoSEQ multiplex PCR; TCRdb keeps in-frame clones, though not all of them. The table includes approximately 290,000 clones, 75% to 95% detected once. The sequencing input was PBMCs or T cells enriched from blood (not recorded which). All receptors come from a young woman who had recovered from COVID-19. CDR3s include the opening cysteine and the closing phenylalanine or tryptophan. Fields, in order: clone size, D gene, V gene, CDR3 length, J gene, CDR3 protein, CDR3 DNA. D genes are given only for firm matches. Rows give clone size only sometimes, using once, few, many, or a class for an expanded clone.

>once|TRBD2|TRBV6-2/TRBV6-3|16|TRBJ2-2
CASSYSPAGAYGELFF
TGTGCCAGCAGTTACTCCCCGGCGGGAGCGTACGGGGAGCTGTTTTTT
>NA|NA|TRBV2|14|TRBJ1-6
CASSEGPDNSPLHF
TGTGCCAGCAGTGAAGGGCCTGATAATTCACCCCTCCACTTT
>NA|TRBD1|TRBV28|13|TRBJ1-1
CASSLDRSTEAFF
TGTGCCAGCAGTTTGGACAGGTCCACTGAAGCTTTCTTT
>NA|NA|TRBV28|14|TRBJ1-2
CASSSWGSIYGYTF
TGTGCCAGCAGTTCTTGGGGCAGTATCTATGGCTACACCTTC
>NA|TRBD2|TRBV30|15|TRBJ2-3
CAWSLTSGRVDTQYF
TGTGCCTGGAGTCTGACTAGCGGGAGGGTGGATACGCAGTATTTT
>NA|NA|TRBV7-2|13|TRBJ1-1
CASSFRGTTEAFF
TGTGCCAGCAGCTTTCGGGGGACGACTGAAGCTTTCTTT
>NA|TRBD1|TRBV24-1|13|TRBJ1-5
CATRDRGNQPQHF
TGTGCCACTCGGGACAGGGGCAATCAGCCCCAGCATTTT
>once|NA|TRBV3-1/TRBV3-2|20|TRBJ2-6
CASSQVITKPTDNGANVLTF
TGTGCCAGCAGCCAAGTGATTACCAAACCAACAGACAATGGGGCCAACGTCCTGACTTTC
>NA|NA|TRBV21-1|16|TRBJ1-5
CASSKVGEGPNQPQHF
TGTGCCAGCAGCAAAGTAGGGGAGGGGCCCAATCAGCCCCAGCATTTT
>NA|TRBD2|TRBV5-1|17|TRBJ2-1
CASSWGLAGNLYHEQFF
TGCGCCAGCAGCTGGGGACTAGCGGGGAACTTATACCATGAGCAGTTCTTC
>NA|NA|TRBV6-5|15|TRBJ2-2
CASKLGGPNTGELFF
TGTGCCAGCAAACTGGGGGGGCCAAACACCGGGGAGCTGTTTTTT
>NA|NA|TRBV19|13|TRBJ1-2
CASSIDGDYGYTF
TGTGCCAGTAGTATAGACGGGGACTATGGCTACACCTTC
>NA|NA|TRBV4-2|19|TRBJ1-3
CASSQENLPRLSSGNTIYF
TGTGCCAGCAGCCAAGAAAATCTCCCCCGACTTAGCTCTGGAAACACCATATATTTT
>NA|NA|TRBV5-1|17|TRBJ1-6
CASSLAVQGTYNSPLHF
TGCGCCAGCAGCTTGGCTGTGCAGGGCACCTATAATTCACCCCTCCACTTT
>NA|NA|TRBV5-1|18|TRBJ1-6
CASSLEIGVGTYNSPLHF
TGCGCCAGCAGCTTGGAAATCGGGGTGGGGACCTATAATTCACCCCTCCACTTT
>NA|NA|TRBV20-1|11|TRBJ2-7
CSASPLAEQYF
TGCAGTGCTAGCCCCCTGGCCGAGCAGTACTTC
>NA|TRBD1|TRBV7-2|17|TRBJ1-3
CASSLEGQGKAGNTIYF
TGTGCCAGCAGCTTGGAGGGACAGGGAAAAGCTGGAAACACCATATATTTT
>NA|NA|TRBV7-9|17|TRBJ2-2
CASSPHKSGQNTGELFF
TGTGCCAGCAGCCCCCATAAATCGGGACAGAACACCGGGGAGCTGTTTTTT
>once|NA|TRBV24-1|13|TRBJ1-5
CATSTRGNQPQHF
TGTGCCACCAGTACGCGGGGCAATCAGCCCCAGCATTTT
>NA|NA|TRBV27|15|TRBJ1-6
CASSLKPGMVSPLHF
TGTGCCAGCAGTTTAAAGCCAGGGATGGTTTCACCCCTCCACTTT
>NA|NA|TRBV19|15|TRBJ1-5
CASSAFGNSNQPQHF
TGTGCCAGTAGTGCATTCGGGAATAGCAATCAGCCCCAGCATTTT
>NA|NA|TRBV24-1|13|TRBJ2-1
CATLDSSYNEQFF
TGTGCCACCCTGGACAGTTCCTACAATGAGCAGTTCTTC
>NA|NA|TRBV7-2|16|TRBJ2-3
CASSWTNGRGTDTQYF
TGTGCCAGCAGCTGGACTAACGGGAGAGGCACAGATACGCAGTATTTT
>NA|NA|TRBV5-1|15|TRBJ2-2
CASSLGHSGTGELFF
TGCGCCAGCAGCTTGGGGCACAGCGGCACCGGGGAGCTGTTTTTT
>NA|TRBD2|TRBV7-4|18|TRBJ2-7
CASSLIMRSSGDPYEQYF
TGTGCCAGCAGCTTGATAATGAGGTCTAGCGGGGATCCCTACGAGCAGTACTTC
>NA|TRBD1|TRBV28|15|TRBJ2-2
CASGGQGTPTGELFF
TGTGCCAGCGGAGGACAGGGGACCCCCACCGGGGAGCTGTTTTTT
>NA|TRBD1|TRBV24-1|14|TRBJ1-2
CATSDRGRDWGYTF
TGTGCCACCAGCGACAGGGGGCGGGACTGGGGCTACACCTTC
>NA|TRBD1|TRBV6-2/TRBV6-3|15|TRBJ1-5
CASSATGGYNQPQHF
TGTGCCAGCAGCGCCACAGGGGGTTACAATCAGCCCCAGCATTTT
>NA|TRBD2|TRBV27|15|TRBJ2-3
CASCSGTTCTDTQYF
TGTGCCAGCTGCTCCGGGACTACCTGCACAGATACGCAGTATTTT
>once|NA|TRBV25-1|15|TRBJ2-7
CASSEYGTGRLEQYF
TGTGCCAGCAGTGAATACGGAACAGGTAGGCTCGAGCAGTACTTC
>NA|NA|TRBV5-1|14|TRBJ2-7
CASSFGGTTDEQYF
TGCGCCAGCAGCTTCGGGGGTACAACCGACGAGCAGTACTTC
>NA|NA|TRBV10-3|15|TRBJ2-7
CAISLFSGQDYEQYF
TGTGCCATCAGCTTATTTAGCGGCCAAGACTACGAGCAGTACTTC
>NA|TRBD2|TRBV7-2|17|TRBJ2-3
CASSLIGGSRGTDTQYF
TGTGCCAGCAGCTTAATCGGGGGGAGTCGGGGCACAGATACGCAGTATTTT
>NA|NA|TRBV6-5|11|TRBJ2-1
CASSYLNEQFF
TGTGCCAGCAGTTACCTCAATGAGCAGTTCTTC
>NA|NA|TRBV5-1|15|TRBJ1-1
CASSLGDRRNTEAFF
TGCGCCAGCAGCTTGGGTGACAGAAGGAACACTGAAGCTTTCTTT
>NA|NA|TRBV28|14|TRBJ1-4
CASSLAGVYEKLFF
TGTGCCAGCAGTTTAGCAGGGGTGTATGAAAAACTGTTTTTT
>NA|TRBD2|TRBV3-1/TRBV3-2|15|TRBJ2-1
CASSQLAGVGNEQFF
TGTGCCAGCAGCCAACTAGCGGGTGTAGGCAATGAGCAGTTCTTC
>once|NA|TRBV18|15|TRBJ2-2
CASSLRDWGSGELFF
TGTGCCAGCTCACTCCGGGACTGGGGCTCCGGGGAGCTGTTTTTT
>NA|TRBD2|TRBV19|16|TRBJ2-3
CASSIGAGTITDTQYF
TGTGCCAGTAGTATAGGCGCAGGGACTATCACAGATACGCAGTATTTT
>NA|NA|TRBV6-5|13|TRBJ1-1
CASSLDWTVEAFF
TGTGCCAGCAGCCTAGATTGGACAGTTGAAGCTTTCTTT
>NA|TRBD1|TRBV7-2|15|TRBJ2-7
CASSLTGQGAKEQYF
TGTGCCAGCAGCTTAACGGGACAGGGGGCTAAAGAGCAGTACTTC
>NA|NA|TRBV7-8|14|TRBJ2-3
CASSHSSKSDTQYF
TGTGCCAGCAGCCACAGTAGTAAGTCCGATACGCAGTATTTT
>NA|NA|TRBV28|13|TRBJ1-4
CASRAGGSEKLFF
TGTGCCAGCAGAGCGGGGGGAAGTGAAAAACTGTTTTTT
>NA|NA|TRBV24-1|17|TRBJ2-3
CATSDPMTIPSTDTQYF
TGTGCCACCAGTGACCCGATGACAATCCCTAGCACAGATACGCAGTATTTT
>NA|NA|TRBV7-2|16|TRBJ1-5
CASSLGISGINQPQHF
TGTGCCAGCAGCTTGGGGATAAGCGGTATCAATCAGCCCCAGCATTTT
>NA|TRBD2|TRBV7-9|15|TRBJ2-7
CASRSNSGRGDEQYF
TGTGCCAGCAGATCAAATAGCGGGAGGGGTGACGAGCAGTACTTC
>NA|NA|TRBV13|14|TRBJ2-3
CASSPVRGADTQYF
TGTGCCAGCAGCCCTGTCAGGGGGGCAGATACGCAGTATTTT